Below, 32 T cell receptor beta chains from the same sample are listed, as sequenced in a study of CXCR3-negative and CXCR3-positive naive CD8 T cells. Through 5' RACE with UMI labels, the TRB cDNA libraries were prepared. Each CDR3 protein gets one entry in TCRdb, which reprocessed the 5' RACE reads and gives no DNA. The sample features 45,000 to 70,000 distinct CDR3 sequences, with roughly 20% in its top ten. The specimen was memory CD8+ T cells from blood. The receptors stem from a human donor in good health. Some clones in this sample may be carry-over from other donors' samples.

The chain carries TRBV7-9 and TRBJ2-5; the TCRdb call, TRBD2, lacks DNA for checking. CDR3 length: 15 residues. Germline CDR1 is SEHNR and CDR2 is FQNEAQ (reference sequence). CDR3 loop: CASGTPQRLQETQYF.

V usage is TRBV6-4 and J usage is TRBJ2-2; TCRdb lists TRBD1, though no DNA is available to test this call. Germline CDR1 is MRHNA and CDR2 is SNTAGT. The CDR3 is 16 residues long. The CDR3 sequence: CASSEIVTGNTGELFF.

The rearrangement joins TRBV5-1 to TRBJ2-1; the D call of TRBD2 rests on TCRdb alone, since no DNA is present to check it. This CDR3 is 17 amino acids long. Germline CDR1 is SGHRS and CDR2 is YFSETQ. The CDR3 here is CASSLVASGGAYNEQFF.

This chain's CDR3 is CSAEDRRYGYTF. The rearrangement joins TRBV29-1 to TRBJ1-2; the D call of TRBD1 rests on TCRdb alone, since no DNA is present to check it. CDR3 size: 12 residues. Per the germline V gene, CDR1 is SQVTM and CDR2 is ANQGSEA.

The CDR3 is CASSQDPEAYNEQFF. This sequence joins TRBV4-1 and TRBJ2-1. Germline values: CDR1 MGHRA, CDR2 YSYEKL. The CDR3 is made up of 15 amino acids.

The V gene is TRBV4-3, the J gene TRBJ2-7; with no DNA, the TCRdb D assignment of TRBD2 cannot be verified. In germline, CDR1 is LGHNA, CDR2 YSLEER. The CDR3 length is 16 residues. CDR3 protein: CASSPDVGGGRNEQYF.

The V call is TRBV14, the J call TRBJ1-2; TCRdb designates TRBD1, a call that cannot be tested without DNA. Germline loops: CDR1 SGHDN, CDR2 FVKESK. This CDR3 is built from 14 residues. This chain's CDR3 is CASSQQGDVYGYTF.

V and J are TRBV29-1 and TRBJ2-7; TCRdb proposes TRBD1, but this gene call is untestable without DNA. Germline V gene data show CDR1 as SQVTM and CDR2 as ANQGSEA. The CDR3 runs to 14 residues. The CDR3 here is CSVEDRSGSYEQYF.

This chain connects TRBV29-1 to TRBJ1-5; TCRdb lists TRBD1, though no DNA is available to test this call. The germline V gene encodes CDR1 SQVTM and CDR2 ANQGSEA. The CDR3 extends over 14 amino acids. Here the CDR3 reads CSVVGEGANQPQHF.

V and J are TRBV13 and TRBJ2-1. The CDR3 covers 14 residues. The V gene's germline CDR1 is PRHDT and CDR2 FYEKMQ (reference sequence). This chain's CDR3 is CASSLGASYNEQFF.

The chain is built from TRBV7-3 and TRBJ2-2; TCRdb names TRBD1, which stays unverified in the absence of DNA. The CDR3 runs to 15 residues. CDR1 is SGHTA and CDR2 is FQGTGA in the germline V gene. The CDR3 here is CASSLTLTGRGELFF.

The genes are TRBV7-9 and TRBJ2-7. The germline V gene has CDR1 SEHNR and CDR2 FQNEAQ (reference sequence). The CDR3 is 14 amino acids. Here the CDR3 reads CASSLRPESYEQYF.

This CDR3 is CSAREGNPYEQYF. The V call is TRBV20-1, the J call TRBJ2-7. The CDR3 has 13 amino acids. Germline CDR1 reads DFQATT; CDR2 reads SNEGSKA (reference sequence).

The rearrangement links TRBV30 to TRBJ2-7; the TRBD2 assignment by TCRdb is unverifiable without DNA. There are 14 residues in the CDR3. In germline, CDR1 is GTSNPN, CDR2 SVGIG (reference sequence). The CDR3 region is CASSFLTSGYEQYF.

Considering frequency, this clonotype is medium-sized. This chain connects TRBV20-1 to TRBJ1-4; TCRdb's D call of TRBD1 is untestable without DNA. The CDR3 totals 13 residues. CDR1 and CDR2 (germline): DFQATT, SNEGSKA (reference sequence). The CDR3 loop is CSAQTGVNEKLFF.

The chain has TRBV4-1 and TRBJ2-1; TCRdb selects TRBD2, and the lack of DNA leaves this call unchecked. The CDR3 has 13 amino acids. Per germline, CDR1 MGHRA and CDR2 YSYEKL. This CDR3 is CASSTREGNEQFF.

The rearrangement links TRBV6-1 to TRBJ2-1; TCRdb lists TRBD1, though no DNA is available to test this call. From germline, CDR1 is MNHNS and CDR2 SASEGT. The CDR3 is 14 residues long. The CDR3 here is CASSERSGWNEQFF.

The rearrangement links TRBV29-1 to TRBJ2-1. The CDR3 sequence is 13 residues long. From germline, CDR1 is SQVTM and CDR2 ANQGSEA. The CDR3 region is CSVEVQDYNEQFF.

The genes are TRBV29-1 and TRBJ2-7. The germline V gene has CDR1 SQVTM and CDR2 ANQGSEA. CDR3 length: 13 amino acids. CDR3 amino acids: CSVQGHDYYEQYF.

J is TRBJ1-1 and V is TRBV29-1; TCRdb outputs TRBD1, but without DNA this stays unchecked. The germline CDR1 and CDR2 sequences are SQVTM and ANQGSEA. The CDR3 runs to 12 residues. The CDR3 region is CSAGQLNTEAFF.

This rearrangement joins TRBV11-3 to TRBJ2-2. CDR3 length equals 14 residues. Germline CDR1 reads SGHNT; CDR2 reads YENEEA. The CDR3 spells CASSHGSGTGELFF.

The chain is built from TRBV6-5 and TRBJ2-3. Germline assignment: CDR1 MNHEY and CDR2 SVGAGI. This CDR3 contains 15 residues. This chain's CDR3 is CASSYDGRSTDTQYF.

CDR3 sequence: CSVEGDSYEQYF. This chain links TRBV29-1 with TRBJ2-7; TCRdb lists TRBD1, though no DNA is available to test this call. CDR1 SQVTM and CDR2 ANQGSEA come from the germline V gene. This CDR3 has 12 residues.

The rearrangement links TRBV7-9 to TRBJ1-2. CDR1 and CDR2 from the germline V gene are SEHNR and FQNEAQ (reference sequence). This CDR3 is 12 amino acids long. The CDR3 reads CASSLQGHGYTF.

The chain carries TRBV29-1 and TRBJ2-4. The CDR3 spans 12 residues. Germline V lookup: CDR1 SQVTM, CDR2 ANQGSEA. The CDR3 sequence: CSVDEGVNIQYF.

The chain is built from TRBV28 and TRBJ2-3; the TCRdb D gene call, TRBD2, has no DNA to confirm it. Looked up from germline, CDR1 is MDHEN and CDR2 is SYDVKM. CDR3 length: 15 residues. CDR3: CASSETRRPTDTQYF.

This chain connects TRBV29-1 to TRBJ1-4; the D call from TCRdb, TRBD1, cannot be confirmed without DNA. This CDR3 spans 12 amino acids. Germline lookup yields CDR1 SQVTM and CDR2 ANQGSEA. CDR3 residues: CSVLGQNEKLFF. Supplemented by reference TRBV29-1 and TRBJ1-4, the full variable domain reads SAVISQKPSRDICQRGTSLTIQCQVDSQVTMMFWYRQQPGQSLTLIATANQGSEATYESGFVIDKFPISRPNLTFSTLTVSNMSPEDSSIYLCSVLGQNEKLFFGSGTQLSVL.

The V gene is TRBV7-9, the J gene TRBJ2-4; TCRdb picks TRBD2, but there is no DNA to check that call. The CDR3 length is 16 residues. Germline assignment: CDR1 SEHNR and CDR2 FQNEAQ (reference sequence). The CDR3 spells CASSRPGGGAKNIQYF.

The V call is TRBV7-9, the J call TRBJ1-5; TCRdb selects TRBD1, and the lack of DNA leaves this call unchecked. Germline V gene data show CDR1 as SEHNR and CDR2 as FQNEAQ (reference sequence). The CDR3 has 13 residues. The CDR3 loop reads CASSLSGNQPQHF.

The V gene is TRBV20-1, the J gene TRBJ2-7; TCRdb reports TRBD1, a call that lacks DNA to check it against. Germline V lookup: CDR1 DFQATT, CDR2 SNEGSKA (reference sequence). There are 14 residues in the CDR3. CDR3 loop: CSARGGQGRYEQYF.

The V gene is TRBV3-1, the J gene TRBJ2-3; TCRdb outputs TRBD1, but without DNA this stays unchecked. Germline V gene lookup returns CDR1 LGHDT and CDR2 YNNKEL (reference sequence). The length of the CDR3 is 17 residues. The CDR3 is CASSQEEGGRWARTQYF.

The chain uses TRBV28 and TRBJ2-1; TCRdb's D call, TRBD2, is unchecked because there is no DNA. From germline, CDR1 is MDHEN and CDR2 SYDVKM. CDR3 length: 15 amino acids. CDR3 residues: CASSHSGKGFYEQFF.